This record concerns one T cell receptor beta chain sequence. The antigen remains unidentified. The data belong to a study of CXCR3-negative and CXCR3-positive naive CD8 T cells. The study, taken as a whole, reports: With respect to TRBV-TRBJ usage, naive CXCR3-negative and CXCR3-positive cells were similar; memory differed. Against CXCR3-negative naive cells, CXCR3-positive naive cells showed more hydrophobic TRB CDR3s. Partial loss of CXCR3 expression followed cryopreservation; most assays used fresh PBMCs.

cDNA libraries for TRB were generated by 5' RACE incorporating UMI labels. TCRdb reprocessed the 5' RACE reads and reports one entry per CDR3 protein, with no DNA. The sample's table shows about 84,000 distinct CDR3 sequences. This CDR3 region has 13 residues. Per the germline V gene, CDR1 is LNHNV and CDR2 is YYDKDF (reference sequence). This TCR came from a human donor in good health. Some clones in this sample may be carry-over from other donors' samples. The material sequenced was naive CXCR3+ CD8+ T cells from blood. Described subset: CD45RO-CCR7+CD27+CD95- naive CD8+ T cells expressing CXCR3 (TNR3+). The chain combines TRBV15 with TRBJ2-7; TCRdb names TRBD2, which stays unverified in the absence of DNA. The CDR3 is CATSASASYEQYF.